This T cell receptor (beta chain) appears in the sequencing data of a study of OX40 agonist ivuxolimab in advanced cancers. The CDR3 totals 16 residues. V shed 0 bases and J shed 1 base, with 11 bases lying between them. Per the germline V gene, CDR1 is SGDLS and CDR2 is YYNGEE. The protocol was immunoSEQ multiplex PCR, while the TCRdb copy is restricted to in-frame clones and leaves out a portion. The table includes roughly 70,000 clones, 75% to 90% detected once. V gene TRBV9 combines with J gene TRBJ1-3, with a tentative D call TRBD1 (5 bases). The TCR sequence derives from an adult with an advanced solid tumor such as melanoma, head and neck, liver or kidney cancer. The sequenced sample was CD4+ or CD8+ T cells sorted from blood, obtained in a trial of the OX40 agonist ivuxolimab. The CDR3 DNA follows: TGTGCCAGCAGCGTAGTGGGGACGGGATCTGGAAACACCATATATTTT. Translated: CASSVVGTGSGNTIYF.